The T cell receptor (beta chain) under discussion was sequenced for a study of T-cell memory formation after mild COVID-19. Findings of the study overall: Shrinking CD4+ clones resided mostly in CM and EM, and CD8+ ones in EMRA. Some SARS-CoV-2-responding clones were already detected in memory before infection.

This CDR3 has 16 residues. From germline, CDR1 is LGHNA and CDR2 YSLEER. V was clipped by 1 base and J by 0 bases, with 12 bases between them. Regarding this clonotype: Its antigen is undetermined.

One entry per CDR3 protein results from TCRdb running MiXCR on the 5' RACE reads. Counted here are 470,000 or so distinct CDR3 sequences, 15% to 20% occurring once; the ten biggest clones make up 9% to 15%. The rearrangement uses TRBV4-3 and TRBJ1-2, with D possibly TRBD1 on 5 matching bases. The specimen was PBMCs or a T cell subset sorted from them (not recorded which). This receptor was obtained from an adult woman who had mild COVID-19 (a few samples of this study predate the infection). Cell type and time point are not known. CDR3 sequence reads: CASSQALDSSNYGYTF. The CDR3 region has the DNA TGCGCCAGCAGCCAAGCCCTCGACAGTTCTAACTATGGCTACACCTTC.